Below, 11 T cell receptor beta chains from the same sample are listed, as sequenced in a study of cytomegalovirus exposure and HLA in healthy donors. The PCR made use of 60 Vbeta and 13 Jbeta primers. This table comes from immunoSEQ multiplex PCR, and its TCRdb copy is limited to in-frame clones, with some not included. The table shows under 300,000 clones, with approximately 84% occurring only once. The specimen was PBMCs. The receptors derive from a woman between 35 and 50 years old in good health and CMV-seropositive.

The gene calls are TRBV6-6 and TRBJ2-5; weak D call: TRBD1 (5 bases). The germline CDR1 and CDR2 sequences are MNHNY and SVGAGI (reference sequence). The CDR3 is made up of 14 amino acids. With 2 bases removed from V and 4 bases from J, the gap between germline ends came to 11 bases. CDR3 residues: CASSYGQGVETQYF. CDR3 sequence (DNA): TGTGCCAGCAGTTACGGGCAGGGCGTAGAGACCCAGTACTTC.

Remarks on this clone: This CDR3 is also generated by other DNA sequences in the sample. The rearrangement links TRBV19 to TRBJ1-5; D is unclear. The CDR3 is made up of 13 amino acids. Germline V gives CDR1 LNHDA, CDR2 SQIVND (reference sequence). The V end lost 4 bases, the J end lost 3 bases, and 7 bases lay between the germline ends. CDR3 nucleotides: TGTGCCAGTAGTAAGCAGGTCAATCAGCCCCAGCATTTT. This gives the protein CASSKQVNQPQHF.

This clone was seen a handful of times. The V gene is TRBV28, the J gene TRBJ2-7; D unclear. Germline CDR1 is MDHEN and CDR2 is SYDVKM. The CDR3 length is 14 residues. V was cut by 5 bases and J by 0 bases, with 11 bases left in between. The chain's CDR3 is CASSPYLGSYEQYF. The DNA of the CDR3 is TGTGCCAGCAGTCCCTATCTAGGCTCCTACGAGCAGTACTTC.

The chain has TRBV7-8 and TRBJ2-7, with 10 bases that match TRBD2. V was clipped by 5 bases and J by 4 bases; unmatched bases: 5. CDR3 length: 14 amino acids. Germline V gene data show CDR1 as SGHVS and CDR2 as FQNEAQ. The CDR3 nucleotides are TGTGCCAGCAGCCCTAGCGGGAGAGGATACGAGCAGTACTTC. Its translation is CASSPSGRGYEQYF.

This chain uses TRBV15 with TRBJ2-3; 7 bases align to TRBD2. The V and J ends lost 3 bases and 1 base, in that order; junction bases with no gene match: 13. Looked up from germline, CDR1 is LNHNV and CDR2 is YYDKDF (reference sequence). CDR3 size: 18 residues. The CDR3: CATSRVTTASGGTDTQYF. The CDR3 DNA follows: TGTGCCACCAGCAGGGTTACTACGGCTAGCGGAGGCACAGATACGCAGTATTTT.

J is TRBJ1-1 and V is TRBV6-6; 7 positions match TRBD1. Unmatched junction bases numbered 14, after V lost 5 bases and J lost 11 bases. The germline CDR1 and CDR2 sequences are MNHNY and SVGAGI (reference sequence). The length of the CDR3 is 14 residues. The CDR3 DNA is TGTGCCAGCAGTACCGGGACAGTAGGGGTTTCGGCTTTCTTT. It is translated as CASSTGTVGVSAFF.

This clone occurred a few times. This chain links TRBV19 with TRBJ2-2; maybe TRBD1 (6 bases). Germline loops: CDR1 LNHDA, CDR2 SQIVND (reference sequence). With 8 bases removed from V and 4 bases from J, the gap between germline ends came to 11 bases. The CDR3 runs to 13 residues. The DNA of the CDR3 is TGTGCCAGTGAGGGACAAGTCACCGGGGAGCTGTTTTTT. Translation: CASEGQVTGELFF. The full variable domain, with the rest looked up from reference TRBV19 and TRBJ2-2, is DGGITQSPKYLFRKEGQNVTLSCEQNLNHDAMYWYRQDPGQGLRLIYYSQIVNDFQKGDIAEGYSVSREKKESFPLTVTSAQKNPTAFYLCASEGQVTGELFFGEGSRLTVL.

CDR3: CASKFTGMNTEAFF. In DNA, the CDR3 is TGTGCCAGCAAATTTACAGGAATGAACACTGAAGCTTTCTTT. This chain links TRBV6-5 with TRBJ1-1, with a possible D match to TRBD1 (5 bases). V was pared by 7 bases and J by 0 bases, with 12 bases between. Germline CDR1 is MNHEY and CDR2 is SVGAGI. The CDR3 spans 14 residues.

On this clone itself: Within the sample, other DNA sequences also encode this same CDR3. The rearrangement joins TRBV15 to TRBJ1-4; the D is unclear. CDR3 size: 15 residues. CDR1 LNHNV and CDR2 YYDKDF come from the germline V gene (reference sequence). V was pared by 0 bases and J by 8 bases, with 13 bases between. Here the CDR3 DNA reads TGTGCCACCAGCAGAGATGGAGGGCCTGGAGAAAAACTGTTTTTT. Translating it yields CATSRDGGPGEKLFF.

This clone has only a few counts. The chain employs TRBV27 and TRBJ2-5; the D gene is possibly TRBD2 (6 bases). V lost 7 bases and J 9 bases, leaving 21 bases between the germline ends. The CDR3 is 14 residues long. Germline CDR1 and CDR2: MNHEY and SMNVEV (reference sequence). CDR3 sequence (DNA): TGTGCCAGCACCCCGGGGACTTGGAGCGAGTCCCAGTACTTC. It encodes CASTPGTWSESQYF.

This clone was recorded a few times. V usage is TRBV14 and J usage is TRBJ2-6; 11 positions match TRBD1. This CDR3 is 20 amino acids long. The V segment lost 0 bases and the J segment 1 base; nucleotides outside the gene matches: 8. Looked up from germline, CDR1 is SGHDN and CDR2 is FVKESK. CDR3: CASSQEYGGTGGSGANVLTF. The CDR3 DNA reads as TGTGCCAGCAGCCAAGAGTATGGCGGGACAGGGGGTTCTGGGGCCAACGTCCTGACTTTC.